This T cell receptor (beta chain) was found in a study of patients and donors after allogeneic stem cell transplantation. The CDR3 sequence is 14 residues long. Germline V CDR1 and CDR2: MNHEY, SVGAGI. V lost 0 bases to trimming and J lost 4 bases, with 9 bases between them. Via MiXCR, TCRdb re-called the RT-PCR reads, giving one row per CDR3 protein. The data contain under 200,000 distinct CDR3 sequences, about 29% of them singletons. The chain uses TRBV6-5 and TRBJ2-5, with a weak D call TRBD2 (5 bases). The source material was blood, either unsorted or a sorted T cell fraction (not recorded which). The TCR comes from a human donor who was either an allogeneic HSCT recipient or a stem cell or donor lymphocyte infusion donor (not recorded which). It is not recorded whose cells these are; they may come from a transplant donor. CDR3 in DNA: TGTGCCAGCAGTTACTCGCGGGCGGGAGAGACCCAGTACTTC. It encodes CASSYSRAGETQYF.